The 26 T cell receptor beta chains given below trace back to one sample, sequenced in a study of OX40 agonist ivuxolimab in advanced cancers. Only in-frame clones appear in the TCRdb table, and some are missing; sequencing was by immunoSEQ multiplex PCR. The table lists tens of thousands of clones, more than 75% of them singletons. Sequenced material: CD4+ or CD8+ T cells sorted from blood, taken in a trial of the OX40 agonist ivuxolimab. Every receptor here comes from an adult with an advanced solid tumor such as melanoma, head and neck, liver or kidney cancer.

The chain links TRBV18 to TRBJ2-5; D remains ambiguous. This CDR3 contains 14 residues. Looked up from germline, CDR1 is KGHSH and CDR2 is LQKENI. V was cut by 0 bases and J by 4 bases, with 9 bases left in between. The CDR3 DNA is TGTGCCAGCTCACCACCGAACCCCCGAGAGACCCAGTACTTC. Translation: CASSPPNPRETQYF.

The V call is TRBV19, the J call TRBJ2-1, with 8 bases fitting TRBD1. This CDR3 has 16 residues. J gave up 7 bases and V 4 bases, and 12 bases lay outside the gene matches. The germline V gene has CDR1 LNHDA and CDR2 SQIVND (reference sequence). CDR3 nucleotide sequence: TGTGCCAGTAGTAGGGTCCCAGGGGGCCAGTTTAATGAGCAGTTCTTC. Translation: CASSRVPGGQFNEQFF.

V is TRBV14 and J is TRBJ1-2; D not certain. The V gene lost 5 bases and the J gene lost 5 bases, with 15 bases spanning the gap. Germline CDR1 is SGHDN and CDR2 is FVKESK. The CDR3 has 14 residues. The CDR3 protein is CASSKAALTYGYTF. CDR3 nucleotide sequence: TGTGCCAGCAGCAAGGCCGCTTTAACATATGGCTACACCTTC.

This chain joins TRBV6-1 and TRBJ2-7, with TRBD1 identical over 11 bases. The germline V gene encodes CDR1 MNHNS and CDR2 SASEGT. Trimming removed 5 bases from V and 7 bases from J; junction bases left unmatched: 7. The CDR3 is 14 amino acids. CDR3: CASSIGQGAWEQYF. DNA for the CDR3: TGTGCCAGCAGTATAGGACAGGGGGCATGGGAGCAGTACTTC.

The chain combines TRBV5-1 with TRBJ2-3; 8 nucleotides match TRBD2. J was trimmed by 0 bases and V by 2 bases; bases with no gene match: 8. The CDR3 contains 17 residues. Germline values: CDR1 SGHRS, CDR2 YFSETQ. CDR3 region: CASSFTLAGSSTDTQYF. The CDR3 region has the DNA TGCGCCAGCAGCTTCACTCTAGCGGGCTCTAGCACAGATACGCAGTATTTT. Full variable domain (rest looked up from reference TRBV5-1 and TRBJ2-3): KAGVTQTPRYLIKTRGQQVTLSCSPISGHRSVSWYQQTPGQGLQFLFEYFSETQRNKGNFPGRFSGRQFSNSRSEMNVSTLELGDSALYLCASSFTLAGSSTDTQYFGPGTRLTVL.

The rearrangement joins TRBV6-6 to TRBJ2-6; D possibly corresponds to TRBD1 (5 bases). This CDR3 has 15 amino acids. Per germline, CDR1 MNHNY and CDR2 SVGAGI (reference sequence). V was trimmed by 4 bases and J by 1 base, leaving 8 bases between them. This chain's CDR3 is CASSSPGSGANVLTF. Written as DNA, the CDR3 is TGTGCCAGCAGTTCCCCAGGGTCTGGGGCCAACGTCCTGACTTTC.

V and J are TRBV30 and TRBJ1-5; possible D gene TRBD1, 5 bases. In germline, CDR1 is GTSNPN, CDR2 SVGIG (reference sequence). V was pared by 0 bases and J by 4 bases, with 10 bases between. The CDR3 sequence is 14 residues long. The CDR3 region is CAWSVTGGNQPQHF. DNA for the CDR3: TGTGCCTGGAGTGTAACAGGAGGGAATCAGCCCCAGCATTTT.

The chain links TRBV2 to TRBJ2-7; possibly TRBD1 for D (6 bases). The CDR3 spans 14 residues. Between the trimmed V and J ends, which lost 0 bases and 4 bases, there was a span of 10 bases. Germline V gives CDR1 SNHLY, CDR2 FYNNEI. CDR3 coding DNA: TGTGCCAGCAGTGAAGCAGGGGGATTATACGAGCAGTACTTC. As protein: CASSEAGGLYEQYF.

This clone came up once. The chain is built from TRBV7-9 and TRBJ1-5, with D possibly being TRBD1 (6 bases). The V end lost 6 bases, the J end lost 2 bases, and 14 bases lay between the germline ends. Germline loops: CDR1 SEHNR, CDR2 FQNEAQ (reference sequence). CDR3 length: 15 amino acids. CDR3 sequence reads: CASSIGGLGNQPQHF. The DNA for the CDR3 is TGTGCCAGCAGTATAGGGGGGTTGGGCAATCAGCCCCAGCATTTT.

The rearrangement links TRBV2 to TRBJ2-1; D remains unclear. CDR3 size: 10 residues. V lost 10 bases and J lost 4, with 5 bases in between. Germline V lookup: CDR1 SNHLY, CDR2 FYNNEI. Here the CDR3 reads CATLYNEQFF. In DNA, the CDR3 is TGTGCCACCCTTTACAATGAGCAGTTCTTC.

CDR3 residues: CSVATGSVYEQYF. The CDR3 DNA reads TGCAGCGTAGCCACCGGGAGCGTTTACGAGCAGTACTTC. This chain joins TRBV29-1 and TRBJ2-7; a possible D gene is TRBD2 (6 bases). Trimming left V 6 bases short and J 4 bases short, with 16 bases between. There are 13 residues in the CDR3. Germline lookup yields CDR1 SQVTM and CDR2 ANQGSEA.

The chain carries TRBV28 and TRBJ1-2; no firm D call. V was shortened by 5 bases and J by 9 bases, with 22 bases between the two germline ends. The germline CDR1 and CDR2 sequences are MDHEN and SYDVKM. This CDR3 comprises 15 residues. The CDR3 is CASSLVGRAMGRYTF. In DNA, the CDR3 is TGTGCCAGCAGTCTAGTAGGTCGGGCAATGGGTCGCTACACCTTC.

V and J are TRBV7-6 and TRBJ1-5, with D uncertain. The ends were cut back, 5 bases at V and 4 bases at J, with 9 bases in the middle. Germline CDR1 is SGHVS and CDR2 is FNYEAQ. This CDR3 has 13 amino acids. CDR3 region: CASSRVKNQPQHF. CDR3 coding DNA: TGTGCCAGCAGCCGGGTCAAAAATCAGCCCCAGCATTTT.

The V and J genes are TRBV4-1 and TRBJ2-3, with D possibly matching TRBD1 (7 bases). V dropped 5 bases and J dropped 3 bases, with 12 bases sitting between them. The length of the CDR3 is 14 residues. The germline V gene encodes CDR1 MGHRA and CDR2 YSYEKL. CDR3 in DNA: TGCGCCAGCAGCACCCCAGGGGGGACAGATACGCAGTATTTT. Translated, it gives CASSTPGGTDTQYF.

In DNA, the CDR3 is TGTGCCAGCAGCTTAGGGACTACTTACGAGCAGTACTTC. Residues: CASSLGTTYEQYF. The chain couples TRBV11-2 to TRBJ2-7; a weak D match, TRBD2 (6 bases). The V end was cut by 1 base, the J end by 4 bases, with 8 bases between. The CDR3 extends over 13 amino acids. From germline, CDR1 is SGHAT and CDR2 FQNNGV. Full variable domain (remainder filled in from reference TRBV11-2 and TRBJ2-7): EAGVAQSPRYKIIEKRQSVAFWCNPISGHATLYWYQQILGQGPKLLIQFQNNGVVDDSQLPKDRFSAERLKGVDSTLKIQPAKLEDSAVYLCASSLGTTYEQYFGPGTRLTVT.

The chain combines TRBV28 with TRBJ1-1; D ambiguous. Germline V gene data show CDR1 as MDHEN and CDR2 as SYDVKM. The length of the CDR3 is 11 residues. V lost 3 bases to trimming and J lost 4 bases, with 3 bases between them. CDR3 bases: TGTGCCAGCAGTTTGAGCACTGAAGCTTTCTTT. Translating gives CASSLSTEAFF.

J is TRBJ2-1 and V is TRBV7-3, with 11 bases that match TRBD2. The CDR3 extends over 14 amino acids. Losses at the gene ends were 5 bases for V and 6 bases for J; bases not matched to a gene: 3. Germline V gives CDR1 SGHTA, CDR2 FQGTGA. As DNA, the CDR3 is TGTGCCAGCAGCCATAGCGGGAGGGGCAATGAGCAGTTCTTC. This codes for CASSHSGRGNEQFF.

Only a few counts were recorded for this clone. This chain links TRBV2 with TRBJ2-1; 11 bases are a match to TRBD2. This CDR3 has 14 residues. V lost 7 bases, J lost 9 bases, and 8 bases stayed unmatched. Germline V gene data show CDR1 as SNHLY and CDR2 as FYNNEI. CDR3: CASKDSGRGIEQFF. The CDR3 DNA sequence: TGTGCCAGCAAGGATAGCGGGAGGGGGATTGAGCAGTTCTTC.

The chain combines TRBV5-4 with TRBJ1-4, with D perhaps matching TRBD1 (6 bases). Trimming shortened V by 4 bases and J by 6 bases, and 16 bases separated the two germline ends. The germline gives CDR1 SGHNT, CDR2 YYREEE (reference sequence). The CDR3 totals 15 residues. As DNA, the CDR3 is TGTGCCAGCAGCCCGGAAGGGGGGGGGCATGAAAAACTGTTTTTT. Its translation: CASSPEGGGHEKLFF.

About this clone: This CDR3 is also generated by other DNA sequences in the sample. CDR3 sequence: CASSRGLNTEAFF. CDR3 nucleotide sequence: TGTGCCAGCAGCCGCGGTCTAAACACTGAAGCTTTCTTT. The chain employs TRBV7-8 and TRBJ1-1; D is unclear. The germline V gene encodes CDR1 SGHVS and CDR2 FQNEAQ. This CDR3 contains 13 residues. V lost 5 bases and J lost 2, with 9 bases in between.

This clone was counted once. In nucleotides, the CDR3 is TGCGCCAGCAGCTTGGCCGGGCCCGAGGGCCCCCAGCATTTT. Its protein is CASSLAGPEGPQHF. The chain employs TRBV5-1 and TRBJ1-5; no clear D. V shed 0 bases and J shed 10 bases, with 14 bases lying between them. Looked up from germline, CDR1 is SGHRS and CDR2 is YFSETQ. The CDR3 consists of 14 residues.

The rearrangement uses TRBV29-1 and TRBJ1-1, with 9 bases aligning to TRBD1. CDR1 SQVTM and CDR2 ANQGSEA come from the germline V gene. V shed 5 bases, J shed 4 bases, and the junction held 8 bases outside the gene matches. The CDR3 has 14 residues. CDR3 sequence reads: CSVTRTGVGTEAFF. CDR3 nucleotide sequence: TGCAGCGTTACACGGACAGGGGTGGGCACTGAAGCTTTCTTT.

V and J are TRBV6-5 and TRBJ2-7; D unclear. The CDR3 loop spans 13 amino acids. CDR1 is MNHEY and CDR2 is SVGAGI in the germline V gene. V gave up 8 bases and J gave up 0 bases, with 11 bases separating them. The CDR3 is CASGPQNSYEQYF. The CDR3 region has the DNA TGTGCCAGCGGGCCACAGAACTCCTACGAGCAGTACTTC.

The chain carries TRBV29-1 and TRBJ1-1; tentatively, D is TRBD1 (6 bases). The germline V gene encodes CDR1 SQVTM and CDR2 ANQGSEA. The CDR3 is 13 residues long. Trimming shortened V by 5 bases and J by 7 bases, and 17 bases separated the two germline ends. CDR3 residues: CSVRGTPQGEAFF. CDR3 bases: TGCAGCGTTCGAGGGACACCCCAGGGTGAAGCTTTCTTT.

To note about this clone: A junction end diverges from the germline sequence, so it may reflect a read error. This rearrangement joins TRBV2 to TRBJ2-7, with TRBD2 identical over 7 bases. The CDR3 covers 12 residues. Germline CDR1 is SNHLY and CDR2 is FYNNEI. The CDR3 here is CASCGSSHEQYF. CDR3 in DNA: TGTGCCAGCTGCGGGAGCTCCCACGAGCAGTACTTC.

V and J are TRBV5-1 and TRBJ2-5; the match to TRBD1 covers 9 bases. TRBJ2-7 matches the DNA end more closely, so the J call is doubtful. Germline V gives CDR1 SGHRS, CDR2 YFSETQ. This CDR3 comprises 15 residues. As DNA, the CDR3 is TGCGCCAGCAGCTCGGGGGACAGGGTCTCCTACGAGCAGTACTTC. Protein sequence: CASSSGDRVSYEQYF.